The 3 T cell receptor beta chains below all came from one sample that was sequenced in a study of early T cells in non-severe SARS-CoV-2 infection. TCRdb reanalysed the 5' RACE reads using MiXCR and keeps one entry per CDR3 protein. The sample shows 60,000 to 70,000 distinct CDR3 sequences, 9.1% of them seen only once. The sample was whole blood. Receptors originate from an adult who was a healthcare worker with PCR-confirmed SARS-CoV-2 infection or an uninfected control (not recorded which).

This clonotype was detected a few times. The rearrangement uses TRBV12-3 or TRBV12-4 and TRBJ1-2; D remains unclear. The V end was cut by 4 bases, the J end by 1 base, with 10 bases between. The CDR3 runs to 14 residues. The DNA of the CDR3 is TGTGCCAGCAGTTCCCGAGGCCGTAACTATGGCTACACCTTC. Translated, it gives CASSSRGRNYGYTF.

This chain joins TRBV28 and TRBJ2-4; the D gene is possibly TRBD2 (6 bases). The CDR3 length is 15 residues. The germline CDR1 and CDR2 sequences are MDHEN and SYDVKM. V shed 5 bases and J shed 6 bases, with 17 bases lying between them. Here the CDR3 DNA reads TGTGCCAGCAGTATCCCAGGCGGGATTGGAAACATTCAGTACTTC. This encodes CASSIPGGIGNIQYF.

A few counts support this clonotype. CDR3 sequence (DNA): TGTGCCAGCAGCTCCCCTGACAGCTATGGCTACACCTTC. Translation gives CASSSPDSYGYTF. V and J are TRBV11-2 and TRBJ1-2, with D possibly matching TRBD1 (5 bases). The CDR3 consists of 13 residues. V was trimmed by 4 bases and J by 4 bases, leaving 10 bases between them. The germline gives CDR1 SGHAT, CDR2 FQNNGV.